What follows are 7 T cell receptor beta chains derived from one specimen sequenced in a study of T cell responses to AZD1222 COVID-19 vaccine. Data came from immunoSEQ multiplex PCR; TCRdb stores just in-frame clones and leaves some out. The table has about 110,000 clones, 90% to 95% seen once. Specimen: peripheral blood, collected on day 0 of AZD1222 vaccination. The receptor source for this set is an adult in good health.

The chain couples TRBV5-1 to TRBJ1-3; the D gene is possibly TRBD1 (5 bases). The CDR3 length is 16 residues. CDR1 is SGHRS, CDR2 YFSETQ, per germline. V was clipped by 1 base and J by 3 bases, with 14 bases between them. CDR3 nucleotide sequence: TGCGCCAGCAGCTTGTCCCATGGGACCGATGGAAACACCATATATTTT. This translates into CASSLSHGTDGNTIYF.

This chain connects TRBV27 to TRBJ2-2; TRBD2 might be the D (6 bases). CDR1 is MNHEY and CDR2 is SMNVEV in the germline V gene (reference sequence). V was cut by 7 bases and J by 2 bases, with 14 bases left in between. The CDR3 is 15 residues long. The DNA for the CDR3 is TGTGCCAGCACCATGTTCGGGACTAACACCGGGGAGCTGTTTTTT. Protein: CASTMFGTNTGELFF.

This clone was found a few times. The J gene is TRBJ1-1, the V gene TRBV23-1, with a possible D match to TRBD1 (5 bases). TRBV23-1 is given ORF status, its function remaining uncertain. There are 13 residues in the CDR3. V was trimmed by 6 bases and J by 6 bases, leaving 14 bases between them. The CDR3 reads CASSPTGTPEAFF. CDR3 nucleotides: TGCGCCAGCAGCCCGACTGGGACGCCTGAAGCTTTCTTT.

The genes are TRBV5-6 and TRBJ1-3; D is undetermined. Trimming shortened V by 0 bases and J by 3 bases, and 7 bases separated the two germline ends. CDR3 length: 14 residues. Germline loops: CDR1 SGHDT, CDR2 YYEEEE. CDR3 amino acids: CASSLVRGGNTIYF. The CDR3, as DNA: TGTGCCAGCAGCTTGGTTCGCGGTGGAAACACCATATATTTT.

The chain is built from TRBV7-9 and TRBJ1-2, with D unresolved. CDR1 is SEHNR and CDR2 is FQNEAQ in the germline V gene (reference sequence). V was clipped by 5 bases and J by 4 bases, with 17 bases between them. CDR3 length equals 15 residues. CDR3 sequence reads: CASSPIWGASYGYTF. The CDR3 bases are TGTGCCAGCAGCCCAATTTGGGGAGCGTCCTATGGCTACACCTTC.

The rearrangement links TRBV10-3 to TRBJ2-5; 11 bases match TRBD2. The CDR3 runs to 15 residues. V lost 4 bases and J lost 3; bases outside the gene matches: 4. CDR1 is ENHRY, CDR2 SYGVKD, per germline. DNA for the CDR3: TGTGCCATCAGTGGTTCGGGACTAGCGGAAGAGACCCAGTACTTC. This translates into CAISGSGLAEETQYF.

The gene calls are TRBV28 and TRBJ2-2; a possible D gene is TRBD2 (5 bases). Germline V CDR1 and CDR2: MDHEN, SYDVKM. The CDR3 is 14 amino acids. V was trimmed by 5 bases and J by 7 bases, leaving 14 bases between them. The CDR3: CASSIGGLGGELFF. Here the CDR3 DNA reads TGTGCCAGCAGTATCGGCGGGCTCGGCGGGGAGCTGTTTTTT.